Each of the 22 T cell receptor beta chains below was sequenced from the same sample in a study of T cells after yellow fever vaccination. TCRdb independently ran MiXCR on the 5' RACE reads; one entry per CDR3 protein. Of about 320,000 distinct CDR3 sequences in the sample, roughly 4.3% were seen once. The sequenced sample was PBMCs, obtained 15 days after the yellow fever booster vaccination. The source is a man between 18 and 35 years old who received the YFV17D yellow fever vaccine.

The table lists this clonotype with a few counts. The chain has TRBV6-5 and TRBJ2-3; TRBD2 aligns across 9 bases. The V segment lost 5 bases and the J segment 2 bases; nucleotides outside the gene matches: 5. CDR1 is MNHEY, CDR2 SVGAGI, per germline. This CDR3 region has 15 residues. The CDR3: CASSRRGGITDTQYF. As DNA, the CDR3 is TGTGCCAGCAGTAGGCGGGGGGGGATCACAGATACGCAGTATTTT.

This clonotype was counted ten times or more. This rearrangement joins TRBV5-1 to TRBJ2-2, with D hard to call. The CDR3 runs 15 residues. Germline V gene sequence: CDR1 SGHRS, CDR2 YFSETQ. Trimming took off 0 bases at V and 4 bases at J, with 10 bases between the two ends. Here the CDR3 DNA reads TGCGCCAGCAGCTTGGAAGGGCCTCGCACCGGGGAGCTGTTTTTT. This sequence encodes CASSLEGPRTGELFF.

This clonotype appeared a few times. The chain couples TRBV15 to TRBJ2-7, with D perhaps TRBD1 (6 bases). This CDR3 comprises 12 residues. The germline V gene encodes CDR1 LNHNV and CDR2 YYDKDF (reference sequence). Trimming left V 3 bases short and J 10 bases short, with 13 bases between. CDR3 protein: CATSRDSARQYV. For the CDR3, the DNA is TGTGCCACCAGCAGGGACAGCGCTCGTCAGTACGTC.

There are a few counts of this clonotype. This chain links TRBV12-3 or TRBV12-4 with TRBJ1-3; no definite D call. Trimming pared 3 bases from V and 5 bases from J, leaving 23 bases between. The CDR3 is 18 amino acids. The DNA of the CDR3 is TGTGCCAGCAGTTTCTTTTGGGAGGAGGGTAATCTGAGAAACACCATATATTTT. Encoded protein: CASSFFWEEGNLRNTIYF.

This clonotype was seen repeatedly, ten times or more. The genes are TRBV7-2 and TRBJ1-6, with TRBD1 matching 7 bases. Trimming at V came to 3 bases and at J to 7 bases, leaving 0 bases not matched to a gene. This CDR3 has 13 residues. CDR1 and CDR2 from the germline V gene are SGHTA and FQGNSA. The chain's CDR3 is CASSLTGNSPLHF. The CDR3 region has the DNA TGTGCCAGCAGCTTGACAGGGAATTCACCCCTCCACTTT.

The CDR3 reads CASSDRGLANEQFF. The CDR3, as DNA: TGTGCCAGCAGTGACAGGGGGCTTGCGAATGAGCAGTTCTTC. J is TRBJ2-1 and V is TRBV11-3, with 10 bases that match TRBD1. Germline values: CDR1 SGHNT, CDR2 YENEEA. The CDR3 is 14 residues long. V dropped 6 bases and J dropped 7; count of bases not matched to a gene: 6.

The chain has TRBV6-2 or TRBV6-3 and TRBJ1-1; 9 bases are a match to TRBD1. Germline V gives CDR1 MNHEY, CDR2 SVGEGT. The CDR3 is 15 amino acids. V lost 8 bases and J lost 4; bases outside the gene matches: 11. CDR3 sequence: CASGVQGAAGTEAFF. The CDR3 coding sequence is TGTGCCAGCGGAGTACAGGGGGCTGCGGGCACTGAAGCTTTCTTT.

This clonotype has a count of ten or more. This chain uses TRBV11-2 with TRBJ2-2, with D uncertain. The V and J ends lost 3 bases and 1 base respectively, with 6 bases between them. Germline CDR1 SGHAT, CDR2 FQNNGV. This CDR3 comprises 14 residues. Written as DNA, the CDR3 is TGTGCCAGCAGCTTCCGAAGGAACACCGGGGAGCTGTTTTTT. Translating it yields CASSFRRNTGELFF.

The chain has TRBV24-1 and TRBJ2-2; D is perhaps TRBD1 (6 bases). V shed 4 bases and J shed 7 bases, with 18 bases lying between them. The CDR3 sequence is 16 residues long. Looked up from germline, CDR1 is KGHDR and CDR2 is SFDVKD. The CDR3 nucleotides are TGTGCCACCAGTGACCCGAATAGCAGGGGCGGCGGGGAGCTGTTTTTT. Protein sequence: CATSDPNSRGGGELFF.

This clonotype has more than one count but fewer than ten. The chain carries TRBV12-3 or TRBV12-4 and TRBJ2-2; TRBD1 aligns across 7 bases. J gave up 5 bases and V 7 bases, and 13 bases lay outside the gene matches. CDR3 size: 16 residues. CDR3 sequence (DNA): TGTGCCAGCACCCGGACAGGTCTGGTGTCAACCGGGGAGCTGTTTTTT. Protein sequence: CASTRTGLVSTGELFF.

This clonotype appeared a few times. The chain joins TRBV9 to TRBJ2-2; D uncertain. The CDR3 has 13 residues. Deletions cut 2 bases from V and 5 bases from J, with 7 bases between. Per germline, CDR1 SGDLS and CDR2 YYNGEE. CDR3 sequence: CASSVTSTGELFF. The CDR3 DNA reads TGTGCCAGCAGCGTGACCTCTACCGGGGAGCTGTTTTTT. The complete variable domain, with remaining parts taken from reference TRBV9 and TRBJ2-2, reads DSGVTQTPKHLITATGQRVTLRCSPRSGDLSVYWYQQSLDQGLQFLIQYYNGEERAKGNILERFSAQQFPDLHSELNLSSLELGDSALYFCASSVTSTGELFFGEGSRLTVL.

V usage is TRBV5-4 and J usage is TRBJ2-5, with D possibly TRBD1 on 8 matching bases. The CDR3 is 15 residues long. Germline assignment: CDR1 SGHNT and CDR2 YYREEE (reference sequence). V lost 2 bases and J 5 bases, leaving 16 bases between the germline ends. The CDR3 DNA is TGTGCCAGCAGCTTTCAGGGGGGGGACAGGGAGACCCAGTACTTC. As protein: CASSFQGGDRETQYF.

This clonotype was observed a handful of times. J is TRBJ2-5 and V is TRBV12-3 or TRBV12-4; TRBD1 might be the D (5 bases). V was pared by 0 bases and J by 1 base, with 15 bases between. This CDR3 has 17 amino acids. This CDR3 reads CASSLAARVRIQETQYF. The CDR3 DNA reads TGTGCCAGCAGTTTAGCGGCCAGGGTTCGAATCCAAGAGACCCAGTACTTC.

The V and J genes are TRBV29-1 and TRBJ1-1; D unresolved. Trimming shortened V by 5 bases and J by 4 bases, and 11 bases separated the two germline ends. The CDR3 runs 12 residues. Per the germline V gene, CDR1 is SQVTM and CDR2 is ANQGSEA. The DNA of the CDR3 is TGCAGCGTTAGGAAAGAGGGCACTGAAGCTTTCTTT. Protein: CSVRKEGTEAFF.

CDR3 sequence: CASSLAYRRGLGQPQHF. The CDR3 coding sequence is TGTGCCAGCAGCTTAGCGTATCGAAGGGGCCTCGGTCAGCCCCAGCATTTT. V usage is TRBV7-2 and J usage is TRBJ1-5, with a possible D match to TRBD1 (5 bases). The CDR3 sequence is 17 residues long. Germline V gene lookup returns CDR1 SGHTA and CDR2 FQGNSA. V gave up 0 bases and J gave up 6 bases, with 18 bases separating them.

This clonotype was recorded at least ten times. This rearrangement joins TRBV3-1 to TRBJ2-7; D is tentatively TRBD1 or TRBD2 (6 bases each). V lost 4 bases to trimming and J lost 0 bases, with 22 bases between them. The length of the CDR3 is 18 residues. Germline lookup yields CDR1 LGHDT and CDR2 YNNKEL (reference sequence). The CDR3 spells CASSPSGGLGAYSYEQYF. The CDR3 bases are TGTGCCAGCAGCCCCTCCGGGGGCCTTGGGGCCTACTCCTACGAGCAGTACTTC.

This clonotype was counted only a few times. The chain recombines TRBV20-1 with TRBJ2-3; 7 bases are shared with TRBD1. This CDR3 contains 14 residues. Germline CDR1 DFQATT, CDR2 SNEGSKA (reference sequence). The J segment lost 3 bases and the V segment lost 2 bases, leaving 5 bases of the junction unmatched. The CDR3 region has the DNA TGCAGTGCTAGATGGCAGGGGGTTACAGATACGCAGTATTTT. Translating gives CSARWQGVTDTQYF.

The chain combines TRBV5-1 with TRBJ1-4; possibly TRBD1 for D (6 bases). This CDR3 has 15 residues. Germline CDR1 reads SGHRS; CDR2 reads YFSETQ. Trimming pared 4 bases from V and 4 bases from J, leaving 14 bases between. The CDR3 loop reads CASSIGQNSNEKLFF. CDR3 DNA sequence: TGCGCCAGCAGCATCGGACAGAACAGTAATGAAAAACTGTTTTTT.

This clonotype showed up many times. The CDR3 nucleotides read TGTGCCAGCAGCACCCCCCGGGGACAGGGGACCTCCCTAAACACTGAAGCTTTCTTT. Its translation: CASSTPRGQGTSLNTEAFF. The chain links TRBV9 to TRBJ1-1; TRBD1 matches at 10 bases. Per the germline V gene, CDR1 is SGDLS and CDR2 is YYNGEE. There are 19 residues in the CDR3. The trim removed 4 bases at V and 2 bases at J, leaving 17 bases unmatched.

This clonotype has a count of ten or more. The genes are TRBV27 and TRBJ1-5, with D perhaps TRBD1 (6 bases). Germline values: CDR1 MNHEY, CDR2 SMNVEV (reference sequence). Trimming took off 5 bases at V and 5 bases at J, with 10 bases between the two ends. The CDR3 is made up of 13 amino acids. The CDR3 sequence: CASSHRVHQPQHF. The CDR3 region has the DNA TGTGCCAGCAGTCACAGGGTACATCAGCCCCAGCATTTT.

This clonotype was seen many times. This chain uses TRBV4-3 with TRBJ1-2, with 9 positions matching TRBD1. Germline V CDR1 and CDR2: LGHNA, YSLEER. V shed 2 bases, J shed 1 base, and the junction held 14 bases outside the gene matches. The CDR3 covers 19 residues. The CDR3 sequence is CASSQRLEIGQGYNYGYTF. The DNA of the CDR3 is TGCGCCAGCAGCCAAAGGTTAGAAATCGGACAGGGGTATAACTATGGCTACACCTTC.

This clonotype was counted between two and nine times. The chain couples TRBV24-1 to TRBJ2-5; D call uncertain. The V and J ends lost 4 bases and 5 bases respectively, with 10 bases between them. Germline CDR1 and CDR2: KGHDR and SFDVKD. This CDR3 comprises 13 residues. The CDR3 bases are TGTGCCACCAGTGAAGTTGGAGATGAGACCCAGTACTTC. It specifies CATSEVGDETQYF.